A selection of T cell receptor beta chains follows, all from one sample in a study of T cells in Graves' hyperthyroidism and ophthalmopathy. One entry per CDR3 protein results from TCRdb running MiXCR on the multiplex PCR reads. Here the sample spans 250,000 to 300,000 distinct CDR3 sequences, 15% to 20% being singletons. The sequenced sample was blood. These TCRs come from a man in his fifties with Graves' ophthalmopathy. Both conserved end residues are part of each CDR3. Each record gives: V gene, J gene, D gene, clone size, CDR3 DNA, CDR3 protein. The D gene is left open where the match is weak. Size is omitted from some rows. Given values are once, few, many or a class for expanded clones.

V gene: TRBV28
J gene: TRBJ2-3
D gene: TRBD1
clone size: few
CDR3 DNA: TGTGCCAGCAAGGGACAGGGAACAGATACGCAGTATTTT
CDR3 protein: CASKGQGTDTQYF

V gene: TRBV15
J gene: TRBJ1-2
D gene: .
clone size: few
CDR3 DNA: TGTGCCACCAGCAGAGATGCCAGGATTGACTATGGCTACACCTTC
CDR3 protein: CATSRDARIDYGYTF

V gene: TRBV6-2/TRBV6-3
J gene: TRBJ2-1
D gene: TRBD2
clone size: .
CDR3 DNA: TGTGCCAGCAGTGACCTTGGAGGGGCGCGGGAGACCCAGTTCTTC
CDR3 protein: CASSDLGGARETQFF

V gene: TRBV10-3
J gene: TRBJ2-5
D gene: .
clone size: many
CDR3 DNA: TGTGCCATCAGTGAGTCTTGGGGACAAGAGACCCAGTACTTC
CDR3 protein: CAISESWGQETQYF

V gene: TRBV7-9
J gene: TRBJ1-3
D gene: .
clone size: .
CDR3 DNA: TGTGCCAGCAGCTCCGGCGTTTTTGGCACCATATATTTT
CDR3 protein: CASSSGVFGTIYF

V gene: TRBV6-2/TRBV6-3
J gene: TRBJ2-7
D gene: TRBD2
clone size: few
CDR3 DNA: TGTGCCAGCACTCGACTAGCGGGATCGGGGGAGCAGTACTTC
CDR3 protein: CASTRLAGSGEQYF

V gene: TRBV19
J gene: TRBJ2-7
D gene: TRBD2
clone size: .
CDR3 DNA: TGTGCCAGTAGTATTAGGCGGGAGCCCTACGAGCAGTACTTC
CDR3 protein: CASSIRREPYEQYF

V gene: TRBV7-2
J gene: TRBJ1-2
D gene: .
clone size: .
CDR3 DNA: TGTGCCAGCAGCTTAGTGGGGTCAGGGTATGGCTACACCTTC
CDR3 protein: CASSLVGSGYGYTF

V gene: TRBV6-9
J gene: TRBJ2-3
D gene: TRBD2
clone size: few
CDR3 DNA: TGTGCCAGCAGTTACAGGGCTAGCGGGAGAGGAACAGATACGCAGTATTTT
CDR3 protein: CASSYRASGRGTDTQYF

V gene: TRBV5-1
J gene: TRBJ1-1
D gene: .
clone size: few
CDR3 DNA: TGCGCCAGCAGCTATCGCACATGGGGCACTGAAGCTTTCTTT
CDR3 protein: CASSYRTWGTEAFF

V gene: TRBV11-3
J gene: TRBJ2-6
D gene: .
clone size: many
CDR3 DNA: TGTGCCAGCAGTGAGCGACAGGTCTCTGGGGCCAACGTCCTGACTTTC
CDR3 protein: CASSERQVSGANVLTF

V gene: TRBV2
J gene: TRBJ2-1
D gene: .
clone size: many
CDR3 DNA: TGTGCCAGCAGTGAGAGGGGATCCGCTTACAATGAGCAGTTCTTC
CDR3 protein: CASSERGSAYNEQFF

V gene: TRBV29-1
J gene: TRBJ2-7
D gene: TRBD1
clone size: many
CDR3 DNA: TGCAGCGTTTCGAGTCAGGGGGCGAACTACGAGCAGTACTTC
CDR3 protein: CSVSSQGANYEQYF

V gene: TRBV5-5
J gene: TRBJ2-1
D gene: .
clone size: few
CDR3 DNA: TGTGCCAGCAGCTTGGCCGGGGGCGGGGGAAATGAGCAGTTCTTC
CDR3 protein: CASSLAGGGGNEQFF

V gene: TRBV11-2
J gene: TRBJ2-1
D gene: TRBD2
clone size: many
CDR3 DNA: TGTGCCAGCAGCTTAAGACTAGCGGGAGTAGGCGGTTACAATGAGCAGTTCTTC
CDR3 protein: CASSLRLAGVGGYNEQFF

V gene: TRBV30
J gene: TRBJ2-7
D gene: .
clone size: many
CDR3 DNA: TGTGCCTGGAGTCAGCCGGTCGGACCCTACGAGCAGTACTTC
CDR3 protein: CAWSQPVGPYEQYF

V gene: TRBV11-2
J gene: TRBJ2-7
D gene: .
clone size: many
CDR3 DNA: TGTGCCAGCAGCTTAGAGGTTCGGGTTTGGGAGCAGTACTTC
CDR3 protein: CASSLEVRVWEQYF

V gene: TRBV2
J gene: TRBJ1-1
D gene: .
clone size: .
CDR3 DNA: TGTGCCAGCATGTTGTCCAGGGCTGAAGCTTTCTTT
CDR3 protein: CASMLSRAEAFF

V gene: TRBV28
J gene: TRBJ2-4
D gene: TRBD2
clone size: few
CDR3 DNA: TGTGCCAGCAATGAAGCGGGACGGAACATTCAGTACTTC
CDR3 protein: CASNEAGRNIQYF

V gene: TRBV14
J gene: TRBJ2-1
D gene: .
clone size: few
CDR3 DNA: TGTGCCAGCAGCCAAGTCAGGGCTACCAATGAGCAGTTCTTC
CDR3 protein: CASSQVRATNEQFF

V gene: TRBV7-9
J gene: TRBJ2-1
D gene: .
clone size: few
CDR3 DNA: TGTGCCAGCAGCTCCGGGCCGAATGAGCAGTTCTTC
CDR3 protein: CASSSGPNEQFF

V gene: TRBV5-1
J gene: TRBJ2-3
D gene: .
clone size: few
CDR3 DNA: TGCGCCAGCAGCTCCATCGGGACAACAGGGTTCACAGATACGCAGTATTTT
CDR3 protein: CASSSIGTTGFTDTQYF

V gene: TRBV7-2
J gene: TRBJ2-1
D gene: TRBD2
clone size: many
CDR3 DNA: TGTGCCAGCAGCTTAGGAAGTCTAGCGGGAAACAATGAGCAGTTCTTC
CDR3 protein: CASSLGSLAGNNEQFF

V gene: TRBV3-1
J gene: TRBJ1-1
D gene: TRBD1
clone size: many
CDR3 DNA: TGTGCCAGCAGCCTGATGGGGGACAGTCAACGTCCTGAAGCTTTCTTT
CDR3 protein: CASSLMGDSQRPEAFF

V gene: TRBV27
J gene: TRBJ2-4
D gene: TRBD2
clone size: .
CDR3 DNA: TGTGCCAGCAGTTCGGGACTAGCGGGAGGAGACGTTCAGTACTTC
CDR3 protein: CASSSGLAGGDVQYF

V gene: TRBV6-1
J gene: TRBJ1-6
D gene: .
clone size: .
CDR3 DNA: TGTGCCAGCAGCCCCACACGGAGTTCACCCCTCCACTTT
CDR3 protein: CASSPTRSSPLHF

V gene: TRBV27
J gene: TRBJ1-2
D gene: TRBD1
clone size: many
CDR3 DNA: TGTGCCAGCAGTTCGCACCGGGACAGGGGGCCGGCAGGCTATGGCTACACCTTC
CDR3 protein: CASSSHRDRGPAGYGYTF

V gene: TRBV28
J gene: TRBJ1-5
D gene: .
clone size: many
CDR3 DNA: TGTGCCAGCAGCGCCTGGGGAGAGGGCGAGACTAGCAATCAGCCCCAGCATTTT
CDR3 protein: CASSAWGEGETSNQPQHF

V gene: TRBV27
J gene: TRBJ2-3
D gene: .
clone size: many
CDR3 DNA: TGTGCCAGCAGTTTAAGGGCCGATTTTATATACACAGATACGCAGTATTTT
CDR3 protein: CASSLRADFIYTDTQYF

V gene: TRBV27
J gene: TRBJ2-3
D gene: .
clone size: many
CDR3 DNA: TGTGCCAGCAGTTTGAGTCCGGATACGCAGTATTTT
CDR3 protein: CASSLSPDTQYF

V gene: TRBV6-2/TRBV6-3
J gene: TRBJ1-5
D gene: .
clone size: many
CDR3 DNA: TGTGCCAGCAGTTACGCGACAAGAGGGATTAATCAGCCCCAGCATTTT
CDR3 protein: CASSYATRGINQPQHF

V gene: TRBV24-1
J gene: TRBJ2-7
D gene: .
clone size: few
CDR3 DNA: TGTGCCACCAGTGATGGGGTCGAGCAGTACTTC
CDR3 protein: CATSDGVEQYF

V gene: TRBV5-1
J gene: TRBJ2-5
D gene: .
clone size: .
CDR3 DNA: TGTGCCAGCAGCTTGCGTCTGGGGGGAGGACAAGAGACCCAGTACTTC
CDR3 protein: CASSLRLGGGQETQYF

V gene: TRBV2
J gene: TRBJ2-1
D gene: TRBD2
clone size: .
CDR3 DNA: TGTGCCAGCAGTGAGAAGCTAGCGGGAGGGCGGAGCTCCTACAATGAGCAGTTCTTC
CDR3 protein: CASSEKLAGGRSSYNEQFF

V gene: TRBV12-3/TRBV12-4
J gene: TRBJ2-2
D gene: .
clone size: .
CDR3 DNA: TGTGCCAGCAGTTTAGGTGGCAGGGCGAATTCCGGGGAGCTGTTTTTT
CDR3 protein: CASSLGGRANSGELFF

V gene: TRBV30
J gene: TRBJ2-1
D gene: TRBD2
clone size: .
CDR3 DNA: TGTGCCTGGAGTGTCGGGGCGGGAGGGTATGATGAGCAGTTCTTC
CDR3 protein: CAWSVGAGGYDEQFF

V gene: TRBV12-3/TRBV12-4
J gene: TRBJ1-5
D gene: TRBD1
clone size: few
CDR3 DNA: TGTGCCAGCAGTCGGACAGGGCCAAATCAGCCCCAGCATTTT
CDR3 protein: CASSRTGPNQPQHF

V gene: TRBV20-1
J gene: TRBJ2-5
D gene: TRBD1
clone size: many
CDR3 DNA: TGCAGTGCGGAGGGGGCCGGGACAGGGGGCATTGGAGAGACCCAGTACTTC
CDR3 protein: CSAEGAGTGGIGETQYF

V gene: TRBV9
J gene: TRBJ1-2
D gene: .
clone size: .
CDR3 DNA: TGTGCCAGCAGCGCGGACGGGGGGCTCTATGGCTACACCTTC
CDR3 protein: CASSADGGLYGYTF

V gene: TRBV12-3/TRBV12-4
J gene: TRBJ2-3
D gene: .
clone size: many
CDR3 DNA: TGTGCCAGCAGACTCGACAGGTTAAGCACAGATACGCAGTATTTT
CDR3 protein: CASRLDRLSTDTQYF

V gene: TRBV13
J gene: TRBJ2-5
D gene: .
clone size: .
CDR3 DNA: TGTGCCAGCAGCTCCGCTCGAGGGAGTATGGGGACCCAGTACTTC
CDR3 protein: CASSSARGSMGTQYF

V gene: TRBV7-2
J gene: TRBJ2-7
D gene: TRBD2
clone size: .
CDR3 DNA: TGTGCCAGCAGATGGGGCGGGAGTTACGAGCAGTACTTC
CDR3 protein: CASRWGGSYEQYF

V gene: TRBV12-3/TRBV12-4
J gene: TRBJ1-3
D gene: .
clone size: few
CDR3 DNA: TGTGCCAGCAGTTTAGCCGGCAGCTACGGAAACACCATATATTTT
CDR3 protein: CASSLAGSYGNTIYF

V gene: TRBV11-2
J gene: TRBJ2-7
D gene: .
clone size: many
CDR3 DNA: TGTGCCAGCAGCTTACCAGAGACGTACGAGCAGTACTTC
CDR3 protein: CASSLPETYEQYF

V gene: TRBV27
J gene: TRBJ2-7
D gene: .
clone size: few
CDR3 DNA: TGTGCCAGCAGGGGACTCGGGGAGGACCCATCCTACGAGCAGTACTTC
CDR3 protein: CASRGLGEDPSYEQYF

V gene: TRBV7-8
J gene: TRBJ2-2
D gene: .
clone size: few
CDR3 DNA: TGTGCCAGCAGCCTCCGACTGAACACCGGGGAGCTGTTTTTT
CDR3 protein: CASSLRLNTGELFF

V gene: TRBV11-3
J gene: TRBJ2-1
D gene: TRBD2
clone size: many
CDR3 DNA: TGTGCCAGCAGCTCTAGCGGGAGGAGCTCCTACAATGAGCAGTTCTTC
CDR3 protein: CASSSSGRSSYNEQFF

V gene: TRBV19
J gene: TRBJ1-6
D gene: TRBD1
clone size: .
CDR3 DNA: TGTGCCAGTAGCCCCTGGACAGGACCGAGCTCCTATAATTCACCCCTCCACTTT
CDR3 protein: CASSPWTGPSSYNSPLHF

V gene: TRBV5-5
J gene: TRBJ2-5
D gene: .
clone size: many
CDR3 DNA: TGTGCCAGCAGCCCGGGGGGGACAGCCCAAGAGACCCAGTACTTC
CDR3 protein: CASSPGGTAQETQYF

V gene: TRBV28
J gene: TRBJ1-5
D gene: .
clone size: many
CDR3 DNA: TGTGCCAGCAGCTCAGGGAATCAGCCCCAGCATTTT
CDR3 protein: CASSSGNQPQHF

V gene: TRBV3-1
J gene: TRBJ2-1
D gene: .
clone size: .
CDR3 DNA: TGTGCCAGCAGCCAATCTCTCGGTGAGCAGTTCTTC
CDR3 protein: CASSQSLGEQFF

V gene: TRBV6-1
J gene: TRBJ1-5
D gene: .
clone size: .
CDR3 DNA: TGTGCCAGCGGGGAGGAAGCAACAAATCAGCCCCAGCATTTT
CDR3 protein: CASGEEATNQPQHF

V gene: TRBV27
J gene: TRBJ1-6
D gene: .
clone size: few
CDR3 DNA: TGTGCCAGCAGTCAACTGGACTATAATTCACCCCTCCACTTT
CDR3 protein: CASSQLDYNSPLHF

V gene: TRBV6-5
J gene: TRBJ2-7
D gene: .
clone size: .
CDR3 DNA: TGTGCCAGCAGTTACACGGGACGGGGATACGAGCAGTACTTC
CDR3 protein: CASSYTGRGYEQYF

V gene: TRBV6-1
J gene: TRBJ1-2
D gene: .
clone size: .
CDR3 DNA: TGTGCCAGCACCTTGGAGAGGATAAACTATGGCTACACCTTC
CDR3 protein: CASTLERINYGYTF

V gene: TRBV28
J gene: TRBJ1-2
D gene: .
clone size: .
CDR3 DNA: TGTGCCAGCGTCAGTACACCGGAGTTATATGGCTACACCTTC
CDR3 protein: CASVSTPELYGYTF

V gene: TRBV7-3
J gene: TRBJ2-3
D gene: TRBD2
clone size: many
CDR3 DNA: TGTGCCAGCAGCCGTAGCGGGGGGAGCACAGATACGCAGTATTTT
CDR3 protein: CASSRSGGSTDTQYF

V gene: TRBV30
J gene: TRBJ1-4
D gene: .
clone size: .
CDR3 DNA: TGTGCCTGGAGTGTAGTCCGGGGCACTAATGAAAAACTGTTTTTT
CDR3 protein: CAWSVVRGTNEKLFF

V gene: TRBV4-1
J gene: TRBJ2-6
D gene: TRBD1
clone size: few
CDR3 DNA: TGCGCCAGCAGCGCCGGGACAGCAAACTCTGGGGCCAACGTCCTGACTTTC
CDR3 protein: CASSAGTANSGANVLTF